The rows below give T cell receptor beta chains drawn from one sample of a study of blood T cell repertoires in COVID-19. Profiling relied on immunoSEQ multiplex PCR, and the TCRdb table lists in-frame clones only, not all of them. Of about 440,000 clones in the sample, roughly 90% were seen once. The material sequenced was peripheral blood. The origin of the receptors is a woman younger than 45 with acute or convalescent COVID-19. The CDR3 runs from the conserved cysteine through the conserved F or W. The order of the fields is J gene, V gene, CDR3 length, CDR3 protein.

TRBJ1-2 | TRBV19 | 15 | CASSVTGGSYYGYTF
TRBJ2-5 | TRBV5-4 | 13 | CASSLGSVETQYF
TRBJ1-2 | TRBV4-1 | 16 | CASSQDSRGGDYGYTF
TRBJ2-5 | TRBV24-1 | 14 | CATGSGGAKETQYF
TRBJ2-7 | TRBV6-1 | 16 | CASSDELAGGPYEQYF
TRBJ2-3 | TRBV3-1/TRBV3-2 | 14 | CASSQAAEADTQYF
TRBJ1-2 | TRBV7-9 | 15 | CASRPQDNAWYGYTF
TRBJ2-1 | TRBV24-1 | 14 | CATRSSGGLNEQFF
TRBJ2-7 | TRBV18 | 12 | CASSPTGGEQYF
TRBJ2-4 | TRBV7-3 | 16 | CASSPPGVGAKNIQYF
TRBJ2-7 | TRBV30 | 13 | CAWSVWGYYEQYF
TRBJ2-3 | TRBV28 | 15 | CASSLFGTGKNTQYF
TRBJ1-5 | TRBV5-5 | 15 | CASSLVSGGGQPQHF
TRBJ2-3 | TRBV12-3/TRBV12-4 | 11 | CASRRTDTQYF
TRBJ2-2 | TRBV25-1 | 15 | CASSDPTGITGELFF
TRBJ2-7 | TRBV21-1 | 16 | CASSTYPCTGCYEQYF
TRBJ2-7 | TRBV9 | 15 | CASSPSGTSEGEQYF
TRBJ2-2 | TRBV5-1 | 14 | CASSLVGVTGELFF
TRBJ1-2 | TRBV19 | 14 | CASIPSTAVPGYTF
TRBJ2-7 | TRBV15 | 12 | CATSRVGDEQYF